One sample yielded the 23 T cell receptor beta chains listed below, sequenced in a study of Graves' ophthalmopathy and Graves' hyperthyroidism. Using RNA transcripts, the TCR beta CDR3 regions were amplified. HTBI-primed RT-PCR formed the first round, and a multiplex PCR formed the second. TCRdb redid the calling of the multiplex PCR reads with MiXCR, one entry per CDR3 protein. The table includes approximately 330,000 distinct CDR3 sequences, roughly 15% detected once. The sequenced sample was peripheral blood. These receptors were collected from an adult man with Graves' ophthalmopathy.

The V and J genes are TRBV20-1 and TRBJ2-7; 7 positions agree with TRBD2. After removal of 5 bases from V and 0 bases from J, the junction contained 4 bases not matched to a gene. The CDR3 is made up of 13 amino acids. The germline V gene encodes CDR1 DFQATT and CDR2 SNEGSKA (reference sequence). In DNA form, the CDR3 reads TGCAGTGCTGGACTAGTCCGCTCCTACGAGCAGTACTTC. It codes for CSAGLVRSYEQYF.

This clonotype showed up many times. The chain combines TRBV6-1 with TRBJ1-5; TRBD1 matches 7 bases. CDR1 and CDR2 (germline): MNHNS, SASEGT. V lost 8 bases, J lost 4 bases, and 8 bases stayed unmatched. The CDR3 is 14 residues long. As DNA, the CDR3 is TGTGCCAGCGAACAGGGGCCAGGAAATCAGCCCCAGCATTTT. It encodes CASEQGPGNQPQHF.

At least ten counts were recorded for this clonotype. The chain is built from TRBV6-1 and TRBJ1-2; D remains unclear. The V and J ends lost 2 bases and 0 bases respectively, with 7 bases between them. The CDR3 is 14 residues long. Looked up from germline, CDR1 is MNHNS and CDR2 is SASEGT. CDR3 sequence (DNA): TGTGCCAGCAGTGAAATTGTTACTAACTATGGCTACACCTTC. Protein sequence: CASSEIVTNYGYTF.

A few counts support this clonotype. Germline is not matched at one junction end, which may reflect a read error. The chain carries TRBV20-1 and TRBJ1-5, with D perhaps TRBD1 (6 bases). The germline V gene has CDR1 DFQATT and CDR2 SNEGSKA (reference sequence). CDR3 size: 12 residues. As DNA, the CDR3 is TGCAGTGCCCCGGACAGAAATCAGCCCCAGCCTTTT. Translating it yields CSAPDRNQPQPF.

This clonotype was detected ten times or more. This chain connects TRBV28 to TRBJ2-7; D is perhaps TRBD1 (6 bases). The CDR3 length is 16 residues. V was pared by 5 bases and J by 4 bases, with 21 bases between. CDR1 and CDR2 from the germline V gene are MDHEN and SYDVKM. The CDR3 nucleotides are TGTGCCAGCAGTCGAACAACAGGGATCCGGTTATACGAGCAGTACTTC. It specifies CASSRTTGIRLYEQYF.

This clonotype appeared many times. The chain joins TRBV19 to TRBJ1-2, with TRBD1 as a possible D gene (6 bases). CDR1 is LNHDA, CDR2 SQIVND, per germline (reference sequence). V lost 5 bases and J lost 3, with 16 bases in between. This CDR3 comprises 15 residues. CDR3 DNA sequence: TGTGCCAGTAGTTACCCGCAGGGGAACTACTATGGCTACACCTTC. Its translation is CASSYPQGNYYGYTF.

This chain joins TRBV12-3 or TRBV12-4 and TRBJ1-6; 8 nucleotides align to TRBD1. J lost 6 bases, V lost 4 bases, and 5 bases had no gene match. The length of the CDR3 is 15 residues. In DNA form, the CDR3 reads TGTGCCAGCAGTTCAGGACAGGGCGTTAATTCACCCCTCCACTTT. This sequence encodes CASSSGQGVNSPLHF.

Worth noting for this clonotype: The junction departs from germline at one end; a sequencing error may be responsible. This chain joins TRBV12-3 or TRBV12-4 and TRBJ2-5, with D possibly matching TRBD2 (5 bases). The CDR3 contains 15 residues. CDR3 DNA: TGTGCCAGCAGTTTAGGGCGGAGGTACCAAGAGACTCAGTACTTC. Translated, it gives CASSLGRRYQETQYF.

The V call is TRBV30, the J call TRBJ1-5; tentatively, D is TRBD1 (5 bases). V lost 3 bases and J 6 bases, leaving 12 bases between the germline ends. The germline V gene encodes CDR1 GTSNPN and CDR2 SVGIG (reference sequence). This CDR3 has 13 residues. The DNA for the CDR3 is TGTGCCTGGAGCGAAGGGACGGTTCAGCCCCAGCATTTT. It is translated as CAWSEGTVQPQHF. Full variable domain (rest looked up from reference TRBV30 and TRBJ1-5): SQTIHQWPATLVQPVGSPLSLECTVEGTSNPNLYWYRQAAGRGLQLLFYSVGIGQISSEVPQNLSASRPQDRQFILSSKKLLLSDSGFYLCAWSEGTVQPQHFGDGTRLSIL.

This clonotype was picked up many times. The chain recombines TRBV4-1 with TRBJ1-2; 8 bases fit TRBD1. The CDR3 runs 15 residues. Trimming cost V 0 bases and J 8 bases; bases outside gene matches: 8. Looked up from germline, CDR1 is MGHRA and CDR2 is YSYEKL. The CDR3 DNA reads TGCGCCAGCAGCCAAGATCCCCAGGGGGCGTTCGGCTACACCTTC. This sequence encodes CASSQDPQGAFGYTF.

This clonotype was picked up many times. The chain combines TRBV15 with TRBJ1-2; no clear D gene. Trimming shortened V by 0 bases and J by 5 bases, and 13 bases separated the two germline ends. The V gene's germline CDR1 is LNHNV and CDR2 YYDKDF (reference sequence). The CDR3 runs 15 residues. CDR3 sequence: CATSRDTQAHYGYTF. The DNA for the CDR3 is TGTGCCACCAGCAGAGATACGCAGGCCCATTATGGCTACACCTTC.

The table lists this clonotype with many counts. The gene calls are TRBV12-3 or TRBV12-4 and TRBJ1-2; TRBD1 aligns across 7 bases. There are 17 residues in the CDR3. V gave up 6 bases and J gave up 4 bases; unmatched junction bases: 17. The DNA for the CDR3 is TGTGCCAGCAGAATCTACCCCCACCGGGACAGAGGCTATGGCTACACCTTC. As protein: CASRIYPHRDRGYGYTF.

This clonotype was seen at least ten times. The chain employs TRBV5-1 and TRBJ1-1; D gene uncertain. Germline V CDR1 and CDR2: SGHRS, YFSETQ. The CDR3 extends over 12 amino acids. V lost 5 bases, J lost 1 base, and 6 bases lay in between. CDR3 amino acids: CASRAGNTEAFF. CDR3 coding DNA: TGCGCCAGCAGAGCCGGGAACACTGAAGCTTTCTTT.

This clonotype was recorded at least ten times. The chain links TRBV24-1 to TRBJ2-4; possible D gene TRBD1, 5 bases. This CDR3 has 15 residues. The V and J ends lost 2 bases and 6 bases respectively, with 13 bases between them. Germline lookup yields CDR1 KGHDR and CDR2 SFDVKD. The CDR3 is CATSDSAGRGNIQYF. The CDR3 nucleotides are TGTGCCACCAGTGATTCGGCAGGGCGAGGAAACATTCAGTACTTC.

This clonotype was recorded at least ten times. The rearrangement joins TRBV24-1 to TRBJ2-7; D possibly corresponds to TRBD2 (5 bases). Germline loops: CDR1 KGHDR, CDR2 SFDVKD. This CDR3 is built from 16 residues. V was trimmed by 4 bases and J by 3 bases, leaving 18 bases between them. CDR3 coding DNA: TGTGCCACCAGTGACCCCCATAGCGAGTTGGGCTACGAGCAGTACTTC. Translating it yields CATSDPHSELGYEQYF.

A word on this clonotype: With a much larger clone just one base away, this may be a read error. The rearrangement links TRBV4-2 to TRBJ1-6; no clear D. Germline V gene sequence: CDR1 LGHNA, CDR2 YNFKEQ. Trimming took off 0 bases at V and 10 bases at J, with 19 bases between the two ends. The length of the CDR3 is 17 residues. The DNA of the CDR3 is TGTGCCAGCAGCCAAGATAGGGATAGGGCTGAAGAATCACCCCTCCACTTT. Amino acid sequence: CASSQDRDRAEESPLHF.

Many counts were recorded for this clonotype. V usage is TRBV6-5 and J usage is TRBJ1-1; no clear D. The CDR3 extends over 15 amino acids. The V gene's germline CDR1 is MNHEY and CDR2 SVGAGI. Trimming stripped 2 bases from V and 8 bases from J, with 18 bases between. The DNA for the CDR3 is TGTGCCAGCAGTTACGTGCGGTCTGTCTCCTCCGAAGCTTTCTTT. This codes for CASSYVRSVSSEAFF.

This clonotype was observed at least ten times. This chain joins TRBV11-2 and TRBJ2-5; D unresolved. V dropped 2 bases and J dropped 4 bases, with 11 bases sitting between them. The CDR3 runs 14 residues. Germline lookup yields CDR1 SGHAT and CDR2 FQNNGV. Here the CDR3 DNA reads TGTGCCAGCAGCTTACCTGTTATCCGAGAGACCCAGTACTTC. This codes for CASSLPVIRETQYF.

A single count supports this clonotype. This chain connects TRBV28 to TRBJ1-2; TRBD1 is a possible D gene (6 bases). The ends were cut back, 7 bases at V and 6 bases at J, with 18 bases in the middle. The CDR3 runs to 14 residues. CDR1 and CDR2 (germline): MDHEN, SYDVKM. The CDR3 DNA reads as TGTGCCAGCACCCCGGGGGGGCATGGCGATGGCTACACCTTC. Amino acid sequence: CASTPGGHGDGYTF.

This clonotype was detected many times. The chain employs TRBV3-1 and TRBJ1-1; D uncertain. The CDR3 is 12 amino acids. The germline V gene has CDR1 LGHDT and CDR2 YNNKEL (reference sequence). The V gene lost 6 bases and the J gene lost 1 base, with 6 bases spanning the gap. CDR3 nucleotide sequence: TGTGCCAGCAGAGGGAAGAACACTGAAGCTTTCTTT. Amino acids: CASRGKNTEAFF.

This clonotype showed up many times. This sequence joins TRBV11-1 and TRBJ2-7; 8 bases agree with TRBD1. The CDR3 sequence is 14 residues long. The V segment lost 1 base and the J segment 7 bases; nucleotides outside the gene matches: 6. Germline V gene sequence: CDR1 SGHAT, CDR2 FQDESV (reference sequence). CDR3 bases: TGTGCCAGCAGCTTAGGGGACAGGTCGGGTGAGCAGTACTTC. This codes for CASSLGDRSGEQYF.

This clonotype was recorded many times. The chain employs TRBV28 and TRBJ1-2, with D hard to call. The CDR3 has 13 residues. CDR1 is MDHEN and CDR2 is SYDVKM in the germline V gene. The V gene lost 6 bases and the J gene lost 2 bases, with 10 bases spanning the gap. For the CDR3, the DNA is TGTGCCAGCAGCACGATAAACAACTATGGCTACACCTTC. This translates into CASSTINNYGYTF.

This clonotype was seen at least ten times. The J gene is TRBJ1-5, the V gene TRBV6-5; no firm D call. Germline values: CDR1 MNHEY, CDR2 SVGAGI. The CDR3 runs 13 residues. The V end was cut by 0 bases, the J end by 9 bases, with 9 bases between. The CDR3 coding sequence is TGTGCCAGCAGTTACTCGGACTACAGGCCCCAGCATTTT. It is translated as CASSYSDYRPQHF.